This T cell receptor (beta chain) was recovered during a study of T cell responses to AZD1222 COVID-19 vaccine. General study findings and limits: It should be noted that donors were predominantly white British and more often female, and clonal diversity was possibly underestimated. Only five or six AZD1222 recipients were seropositive at baseline.

The CDR3 consists of 16 residues. CDR1 and CDR2 (germline): SEHNR, FQNEAQ (reference sequence). The V end was cut by 0 bases, the J end by 0 bases, with 11 bases between. About this clone: Its antigen is undetermined.

Profiled with immunoSEQ multiplex PCR; TCRdb holds only in-frame clones, not every one. In the table there are 150,000 to 200,000 clones, roughly 94% of which are singletons. The source is an adult in good health. The chain uses TRBV7-9 and TRBJ1-1; D not resolved. The sample here was peripheral blood, taken on day 0 of AZD1222 vaccination. The CDR3 region is CASSLAKGRLNTEAFF. DNA for the CDR3: TGTGCCAGCAGCTTAGCGAAAGGGCGTCTGAACACTGAAGCTTTCTTT.